This entry lists 14 T cell receptor beta chains sequenced from one sample in a study of STAT5B mutations in CD4+ large granular lymphocyte leukemia (dated by TCRdb to about 2022). The method was the immunoSEQ multiplex PCR assay. As stored in TCRdb, this immuneACCESS dataset retains in-frame rearrangements with V and J assigned. A fraction of the clones does not appear; measured against another copy, unresolved V genes explain less than half of the discrepancy, and the remainder lacks a known reason. Counted in this sample were fewer than 50,000 clones; approximately 84% of them appeared once. The top ten constitute more than 0.3% of the sample. The sample consisted of CD4+ T cells from blood buffy coats. These receptor sequences come from a human donor in good health.

The chain uses TRBV14 and TRBJ2-7, with D uncertain. Germline CDR1 reads SGHDN; CDR2 reads FVKESK. This CDR3 spans 15 amino acids. V gave up 4 bases and J gave up 3 bases, with 16 bases separating them. The CDR3 region is CASSPFEQYYYEQYF. The CDR3 nucleotides are TGTGCCAGCAGCCCCTTCGAACAGTACTACTACGAGCAGTACTTC.

The V and J genes are TRBV28 and TRBJ2-1, with 7 bases matching TRBD2. With 5 bases clipped from V and 8 bases from J, the junction kept 15 bases outside the gene matches. The CDR3 spans 16 residues. The germline V gene has CDR1 MDHEN and CDR2 SYDVKM. DNA of the CDR3: TGTGCCAGCAGTGACGGGGTATTGGGGGGGATACATGAGCAGTTCTTC. Protein sequence: CASSDGVLGGIHEQFF.

V gene TRBV6-5 combines with J gene TRBJ1-1; D remains ambiguous. This CDR3 is built from 13 residues. Germline V lookup: CDR1 MNHEY, CDR2 SVGAGI. V lost 6 bases, J lost 8 bases, and 16 bases lay in between. The CDR3: CASSPSTEREAFF. CDR3 DNA: TGTGCCAGCAGCCCTTCAACGGAGCGAGAAGCTTTCTTT.

The chain's CDR3 is CASRIRGHSNQPQHF. Written as DNA, the CDR3 is TGTGCCAGCAGAATCAGGGGCCATAGCAATCAGCCCCAGCATTTT. The chain links TRBV27 to TRBJ1-5; D might be TRBD1 (6 bases). CDR3 size: 15 residues. Germline V gene data show CDR1 as MNHEY and CDR2 as SMNVEV (reference sequence). V was clipped by 6 bases and J by 0 bases, with 12 bases between them.

The gene calls are TRBV5-1 and TRBJ1-6; D is unclear. V lost 7 bases and J 9 bases, leaving 14 bases between the germline ends. Germline V gene data show CDR1 as SGHRS and CDR2 as YFSETQ. The CDR3 consists of 13 residues. The CDR3 nucleotides read TGCGCCAGCGCGGAGGGATTGGGTTCACCCCTCCACTTT. Its protein is CASAEGLGSPLHF.

The chain is built from TRBV11-3 and TRBJ1-2, with D perhaps TRBD1 (6 bases). The CDR3 loop spans 15 amino acids. Germline V CDR1 and CDR2: SGHNT, YENEEA. Trimming pared 4 bases from V and 1 base from J, leaving 13 bases between. This CDR3 is CASSSGQRVNYGYTF. The CDR3 coding sequence is TGTGCCAGCAGCTCCGGACAGAGAGTTAACTATGGCTACACCTTC.

V usage is TRBV6-5 and J usage is TRBJ1-6; 9 bases line up with TRBD1. V lost 2 bases, J lost 10 bases, and 9 bases stayed unmatched. CDR1 and CDR2 (germline): MNHEY, SVGAGI. This CDR3 has 16 residues. The CDR3 loop reads CASSYSWDRVGSPLHF. For the CDR3, the DNA is TGTGCCAGCAGTTACAGCTGGGACAGGGTAGGATCACCCCTCCACTTT.

V gene TRBV7-9 combines with J gene TRBJ2-5, with TRBD1 as a possible D gene (6 bases). The CDR3 length is 13 residues. V shed 1 base and J shed 5 bases, with 8 bases lying between them. CDR1 and CDR2 from the germline V gene are SEHNR and FQNEAQ (reference sequence). Here the CDR3 DNA reads TGTGCCAGCAGCTTAGGGGGGCGTGAGACCCAGTACTTC. Translation: CASSLGGRETQYF.

V is TRBV5-1 and J is TRBJ1-3; D may be TRBD1 (5 bases). The CDR3 is 16 amino acids. V dropped 0 bases and J dropped 4 bases, with 14 bases sitting between them. CDR1 is SGHRS and CDR2 is YFSETQ in the germline V gene. CDR3 loop: CASSLAGRAAGNTIYF. The CDR3 nucleotides are TGCGCCAGCAGCTTGGCCGGCAGGGCGGCGGGAAACACCATATATTTT. Using reference TRBV5-1 and TRBJ1-3 for the parts outside the CDR3, the full variable domain is KAGVTQTPRYLIKTRGQQVTLSCSPISGHRSVSWYQQTPGQGLQFLFEYFSETQRNKGNFPGRFSGRQFSNSRSEMNVSTLELGDSALYLCASSLAGRAAGNTIYFGEGSWLTVV.

This sequence joins TRBV7-2 and TRBJ2-5, with 10 bases fitting TRBD2. The CDR3 spans 17 residues. Germline V gene data show CDR1 as SGHTA and CDR2 as FQGNSA. The V gene end was trimmed by 0 bases and the J gene end by 4 bases; junction bases not matched to a gene: 8. CDR3 coding DNA: TGTGCCAGCAGCTTAGCGGCTAGCGGGAGTCGACGAGAGACCCAGTACTTC. It translates to CASSLAASGSRRETQYF.

Turning to this clone: Likely a read error: the CDR3 ends without its conserved phenylalanine or tryptophan. The DNA is omitted, as the CDR3 cannot be located on it reliably, and the CDR3 follows TCRdb's listing. The chain is built from TRBV5-6 and TRBJ1-2; the table gives TRBD1 as D, unverified against the DNA. From germline, CDR1 is SGHDT and CDR2 YYEEEE. The CDR3 comprises 13 residues, both ends counted. The CDR3 protein is CATGLGTGPPLMD.

V gene TRBV5-1 combines with J gene TRBJ1-5; 9 bases align to TRBD1. The CDR3 has 15 residues. Germline CDR1 SGHRS, CDR2 YFSETQ. The V and J ends lost 0 bases and 6 bases, in that order; junction bases with no gene match: 4. CDR3 sequence: CASSLGDRAGQPQHF. The CDR3 nucleotides read TGCGCCAGCAGCTTGGGGGACAGGGCCGGTCAGCCCCAGCATTTT.

CDR3 DNA sequence: TGCGCCAGCAGTGATGTTACCTACGAGCAGTACTTC. Translation: CASSDVTYEQYF. The chain recombines TRBV10-1 with TRBJ2-7; D gene ambiguous. This CDR3 region has 12 residues. Germline CDR1 reads WNHNN; CDR2 reads SYGVQD (reference sequence). V lost 3 bases and J 2 bases, leaving 5 bases between the germline ends.

The chain links TRBV7-3 to TRBJ2-1, with 12 bases that match TRBD2. With V trimmed by 3 bases and J by 6 bases, 3 bases remained unmatched. This CDR3 has 15 amino acids. Germline values: CDR1 SGHTA, CDR2 FQGTGA. DNA for the CDR3: TGTGCCAGCAGCTTCGGGACTAGCGGGTCCAATGAGCAGTTCTTC. Translation: CASSFGTSGSNEQFF.